The 5 T cell receptor beta chains below all came from one sample that was sequenced in a study of cytomegalovirus exposure and HLA in healthy donors. Researchers ran the PCR with 60 Vbeta and 13 Jbeta primers. Sequenced by immunoSEQ multiplex PCR; TCRdb stores in-frame clones only, minus some. Of 140,000 to 150,000 clones in the sample, 78% were seen once. The sample consisted of PBMCs. The receptors stem from a woman aged 18-29 years in good health and CMV-seropositive.

Written as DNA, the CDR3 is TGTGCTAGTGGTCCTGGACAGGGTAGGGCAGATACGCAGTATTTT. The encoded protein is CASGPGQGRADTQYF. This rearrangement joins TRBV12-5 to TRBJ2-3, with TRBD1 identical over 8 bases. Unmatched junction bases numbered 8, after V lost 5 bases and J lost 4 bases. Germline loops: CDR1 LGHNT, CDR2 FRNRAP. The CDR3 contains 15 residues.

The gene calls are TRBV2 and TRBJ2-1, with 8 bases lining up with TRBD2. V gave up 7 bases and J gave up 6 bases; unmatched junction bases: 8. The germline CDR1 and CDR2 sequences are SNHLY and FYNNEI. This CDR3 spans 14 amino acids. The CDR3, as DNA: TGTGCCAGCAAAATGACGGGGGGGGGCAATGAGCAGTTCTTC. This translates into CASKMTGGGNEQFF.

A few counts support this clone. The CDR3 spells CASSLDRGEQYF. For the CDR3, the DNA is TGCGCCAGCAGCTTAGACAGGGGGGAGCAGTACTTC. The chain is built from TRBV10-1 and TRBJ2-7, with 9 bases lining up with TRBD1. The CDR3 is 12 amino acids. Trimming took 6 bases from V and 7 from J; bases not matched to a gene: 4. CDR1 is WNHNN, CDR2 SYGVQD, per germline (reference sequence).

The genes are TRBV28 and TRBJ1-1; D is possibly TRBD1 (6 bases). The length of the CDR3 is 13 residues. CDR1 and CDR2 from the germline V gene are MDHEN and SYDVKM. V was clipped by 11 bases and J by 2 bases, with 15 bases between them. CDR3 sequence (DNA): TGTGCCGTGAACGACAGGATTAACACTGAAGCTTTCTTT. Translating gives CAVNDRINTEAFF.

This chain connects TRBV7-2 to TRBJ2-3, with 8 bases identical to TRBD2. Germline CDR1 reads SGHTA; CDR2 reads FQGNSA. The CDR3 has 15 amino acids. Trimming cost V 3 bases and J 3 bases; bases outside gene matches: 5. This CDR3 is CASSFRGGETDTQYF. In nucleotides, the CDR3 is TGTGCCAGCAGCTTCCGGGGGGGCGAGACAGATACGCAGTATTTT.